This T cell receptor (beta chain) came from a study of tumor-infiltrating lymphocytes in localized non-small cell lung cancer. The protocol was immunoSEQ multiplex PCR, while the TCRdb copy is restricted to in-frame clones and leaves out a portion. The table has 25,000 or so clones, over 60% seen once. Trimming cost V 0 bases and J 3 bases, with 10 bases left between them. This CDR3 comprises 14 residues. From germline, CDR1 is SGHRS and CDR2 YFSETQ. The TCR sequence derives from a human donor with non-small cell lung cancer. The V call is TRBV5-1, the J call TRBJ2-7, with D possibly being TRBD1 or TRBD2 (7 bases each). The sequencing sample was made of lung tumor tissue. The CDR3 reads CASSLGRGGYEQYF. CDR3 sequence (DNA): TGCGCCAGCAGCTTGGGCAGGGGGGGCTACGAGCAGTACTTC.